These 9 T cell receptor beta chains were all obtained from the same sample, sequenced in a study of long-term antiretroviral therapy in people with HIV (dated by TCRdb to the early 2020s). The immunoSEQ hsTCRB v3.0 assay was used at survey level resolution for TRB variable region sequencing. TCRdb limited this immuneACCESS table to in-frame rearrangements with V and J called. A share of clones is missing; checked studies link under half to unresolved V genes, and the rest is unexplained. A total of tens of thousands of clones appear in this sample, roughly 84% of them only once. The ten top clones hold about 5% of the sample. The sequencing used unsorted PBMCs, collected 0.8 years after starting antiretroviral therapy. These receptors were collected from a woman in her 30s with HIV.

The chain carries TRBV6-5 and TRBJ2-1; 7 nucleotides line up with TRBD2. V dropped 6 bases and J dropped 13; count of bases not matched to a gene: 12. Germline V gene sequence: CDR1 MNHEY, CDR2 SVGAGI. The CDR3 is 13 residues long. In DNA, the CDR3 is TGTGCCAGCAGCTATGGGACTAAGAAGTTTCAGTTCTTC. Its protein is CASSYGTKKFQFF.

A single count supports this clone. This chain links TRBV5-6 with TRBJ1-1; D may be TRBD1 (6 bases). The ends were cut back, 2 bases at V and 2 bases at J, with 19 bases in the middle. The CDR3 loop spans 17 amino acids. The germline V gene has CDR1 SGHDT and CDR2 YYEEEE. As DNA, the CDR3 is TGTGCCAGCAGCTTTCAACAGAATCGGGGGCCTAACACTGAAGCTTTCTTT. It is translated as CASSFQQNRGPNTEAFF.

The CDR3 region is CASWGTGGGGYTF. CDR3 nucleotides: TGTGCCAGTTGGGGTACAGGGGGCGGTGGCTACACCTTC. J is TRBJ1-2 and V is TRBV6-1; TRBD1 matches at 9 bases. This CDR3 region has 13 residues. Germline-derived CDR1 and CDR2 are MNHNS and SASEGT. Trimming cost V 9 bases and J 7 bases; bases outside gene matches: 9.

This clone was seen only a few times. The chain recombines TRBV30 with TRBJ1-5; the D gene is possibly TRBD1 (5 bases). The V gene's germline CDR1 is GTSNPN and CDR2 SVGIG (reference sequence). The CDR3 length is 14 residues. Trimming left V 3 bases short and J 2 bases short, with 11 bases between. The CDR3, as DNA: TGTGCCTGGAGGGGGCCGTCCGGCAATCAGCCCCAGCATTTT. Protein sequence: CAWRGPSGNQPQHF.

The chain has TRBV19 and TRBJ1-2, with unresolved D. The germline V and J ends were trimmed by 5 bases and 5 bases, with 6 bases remaining between them. The CDR3 length is 11 residues. In germline, CDR1 is LNHDA, CDR2 SQIVND (reference sequence). The CDR3 protein is CASSYNYGYTF. The DNA for the CDR3 is TGTGCCAGTAGTTACAATTATGGCTACACCTTC.

This clone was found once. The DNA of the CDR3 is TGTGCCAGCTCATTACGGCCAGGGACGGGGTATGGCTACACCTTC. The encoded protein is CASSLRPGTGYGYTF. The V call is TRBV18, the J call TRBJ1-2; D may be TRBD1 (5 bases). Trimming cost V 5 bases and J 5 bases, with 18 bases left between them. CDR3 length: 15 amino acids. The V gene's germline CDR1 is KGHSH and CDR2 LQKENI.

This chain links TRBV6-1 with TRBJ2-3; 10 nucleotides align to TRBD2. Trimming removed 3 bases from V and 5 bases from J; junction bases left unmatched: 5. The CDR3 has 15 amino acids. In germline, CDR1 is MNHNS, CDR2 SASEGT. In DNA, the CDR3 is TGTGCCAGCAGTGATGAGCGGGGGGGTTTAGATACGCAGTATTTT. Encoded protein: CASSDERGGLDTQYF.

The V gene is TRBV7-2, the J gene TRBJ1-1; D call uncertain. V dropped 5 bases and J dropped 4 bases, with 5 bases sitting between them. The germline CDR1 and CDR2 sequences are SGHTA and FQGNSA. CDR3 length: 11 residues. Here the CDR3 DNA reads TGTGCCAGCAGCCCCCTCACTGAAGCTTTCTTT. This codes for CASSPLTEAFF.

This chain uses TRBV27 with TRBJ1-4; D is unresolved. This CDR3 region has 14 residues. Trimming shortened V by 6 bases and J by 5 bases, and 13 bases separated the two germline ends. Germline assignment: CDR1 MNHEY and CDR2 SMNVEV (reference sequence). CDR3 DNA: TGTGCCAGCAGGCCGCTGGTAGGGAATGAAAAACTGTTTTTT. This codes for CASRPLVGNEKLFF.